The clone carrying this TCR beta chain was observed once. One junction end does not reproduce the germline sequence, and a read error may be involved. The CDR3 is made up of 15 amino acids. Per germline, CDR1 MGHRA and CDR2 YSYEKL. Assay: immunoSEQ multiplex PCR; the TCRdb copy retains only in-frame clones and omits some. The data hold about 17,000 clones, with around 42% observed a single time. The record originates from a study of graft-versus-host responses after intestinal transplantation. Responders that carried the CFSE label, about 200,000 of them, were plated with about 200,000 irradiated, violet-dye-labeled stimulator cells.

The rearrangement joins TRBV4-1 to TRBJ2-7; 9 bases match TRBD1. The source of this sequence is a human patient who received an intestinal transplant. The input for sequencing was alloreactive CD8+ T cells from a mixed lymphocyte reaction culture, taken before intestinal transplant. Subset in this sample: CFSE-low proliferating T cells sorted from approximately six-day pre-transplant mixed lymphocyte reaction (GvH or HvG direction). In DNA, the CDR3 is TGTGCCAGCAGCTACGGGCTGGGACAGGGCTCCGAGCAGTACTTC. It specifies CASSYGLGQGSEQYF.